These T cell receptor beta chains were read from a single sample in a study of CD8+ T cells in alopecia areata. Profiling relied on immunoSEQ multiplex PCR, and the TCRdb table lists in-frame clones only, not all of them. The sample yields 200,000 to 250,000 clones, 50% to 75% seen once. The starting material was CD4+ T cells sorted from blood, obtained at week 4, from a patient treated with tofacitinib. Source of these receptors: a human donor with alopecia areata. Each CDR3 is given without its conserved first and last residue. A clone size is listed for some rows: how often the clone was seen (once, few, many), or a class if it is expanded.

clone size: NA; CDR3 length: 12; V gene: TRBV29-1; CDR3 protein: SVAEQGSGNTIY
clone size: NA; CDR3 length: 9; V gene: TRBV29-1; CDR3 protein: SVATGYGYT
clone size: NA; CDR3 length: 10; V gene: TRBV30; CDR3 protein: AWSNLAETQY
clone size: few; CDR3 length: 11; V gene: TRBV14; CDR3 protein: ASSKSTNSPLH
clone size: NA; CDR3 length: 17; V gene: TRBV5-6; CDR3 protein: ASREGLLAGPANSYEQY
clone size: NA; CDR3 length: 12; V gene: TRBV5-6; CDR3 protein: ASRETGYQETQY
clone size: NA; CDR3 length: 15; V gene: TRBV23-1; CDR3 protein: ASSQPVTGANTGELF
clone size: NA; CDR3 length: 13; V gene: TRBV4-3; CDR3 protein: ASSQAVDRAEKLF
clone size: NA; CDR3 length: 14; V gene: TRBV11-3; CDR3 protein: ASSLADGGLGETQY
clone size: NA; CDR3 length: 12; V gene: TRBV25-1; CDR3 protein: ASSLTGGWETQY
clone size: NA; CDR3 length: 11; V gene: TRBV18; CDR3 protein: ASSPRAQETQY
clone size: NA; CDR3 length: 11; V gene: TRBV29-1; CDR3 protein: NNPGGFAYEQY
clone size: NA; CDR3 length: 11; V gene: TRBV12-5; CDR3 protein: ASGFDLGLGAF
clone size: NA; CDR3 length: 11; V gene: TRBV6-5; CDR3 protein: ASSYPNTGELF
clone size: few; CDR3 length: 12; V gene: TRBV5-1; CDR3 protein: ASSLAGEHNEQF
clone size: NA; CDR3 length: 12; V gene: TRBV6-1; CDR3 protein: ASSELGTRNEQF
clone size: few; CDR3 length: 13; V gene: TRBV9; CDR3 protein: ASSPRQGVGETQY
clone size: NA; CDR3 length: 11; V gene: TRBV7-3; CDR3 protein: ASSLTASGEQF
clone size: NA; CDR3 length: 12; V gene: TRBV9; CDR3 protein: ASSVWASGYEQY
clone size: NA; CDR3 length: 10; V gene: TRBV29-1; CDR3 protein: SVDEGASVQF
clone size: NA; CDR3 length: 9; V gene: TRBV5-4; CDR3 protein: ASSFRETQY
clone size: once; CDR3 length: 12; V gene: TRBV5-4; CDR3 protein: ASSLDAANTEAF
clone size: NA; CDR3 length: 11; V gene: TRBV5-6; CDR3 protein: ASSRTGTDTQY
clone size: NA; CDR3 length: 13; V gene: TRBV19; CDR3 protein: ASSIDLRRQETQY
clone size: NA; CDR3 length: 13; V gene: TRBV6-6; CDR3 protein: ASNSGQRYSYEQY
clone size: few; CDR3 length: 11; V gene: TRBV7-2; CDR3 protein: ASSLAHQETQY
clone size: NA; CDR3 length: 13; V gene: TRBV10-3; CDR3 protein: AISESDGRNQPQH
clone size: NA; CDR3 length: 12; V gene: TRBV4-2; CDR3 protein: ASSQGQGYTEAF
clone size: NA; CDR3 length: 9; V gene: TRBV29-1; CDR3 protein: SVMLGAEQY
clone size: NA; CDR3 length: 13; V gene: TRBV7-9; CDR3 protein: ASSKGLAGTETQY